A single sample is the source of the 27 T cell receptor beta chains below, sequenced in a study of beta chain features in type 1 diabetes. Study-wide results and caveats: Type 1 diabetes patients showed a moderate but significant shortening of TCRB CDR3s in all four CD4+ subsets.

cDNA synthesis used the whole RNA isolate, giving expressed TCRB sequences. Sequenced by immunoSEQ multiplex PCR; TCRdb stores in-frame clones only, minus some. This table holds 23,000 or so clones, 55% to 75% found once. These receptors lack a known antigen. Sample: Tregs from blood. The receptors come from a man between 18 and 29 years old with type 1 diabetes.

This clone has more than one count but fewer than ten. CDR3 sequence: CASSVGLGQGKLFF. In DNA, the CDR3 is TGTGCCAGCAGCGTAGGTCTGGGACAGGGGAAACTGTTTTTT. The V call is TRBV9, the J call TRBJ1-4, with 10 bases aligning to TRBD1. Germline CDR1 is SGDLS and CDR2 is YYNGEE. The V and J ends lost 0 bases and 11 bases, in that order; junction bases with no gene match: 4. This CDR3 is built from 14 residues.

The chain joins TRBV7-9 to TRBJ2-7, with D possibly matching TRBD2 (6 bases). CDR3 length: 13 residues. Trimming took 5 bases from V and 0 from J, leaving 8 bases between them. Per germline, CDR1 SEHNR and CDR2 FQNEAQ (reference sequence). CDR3 loop: CASSPDYSYEQYF. In nucleotides, the CDR3 is TGTGCCAGCAGCCCGGACTACTCCTACGAGCAGTACTTC.

V gene TRBV4-3 combines with J gene TRBJ1-2, with D hard to call. From germline, CDR1 is LGHNA and CDR2 YSLEER. Trimming removed 1 base at V and 8 bases at J, with 17 bases between. This CDR3 is 15 amino acids long. DNA of the CDR3: TGCGCCAGCAGCCAAGTCTGGGGTGGGAGCCGAGGCTACACCTTC. It translates to CASSQVWGGSRGYTF.

V usage is TRBV28 and J usage is TRBJ1-3; tentative D call: TRBD1 (5 bases). The CDR3 is made up of 16 amino acids. V was shortened by 2 bases and J by 1 base, with 12 bases between the two germline ends. Germline V gene lookup returns CDR1 MDHEN and CDR2 SYDVKM. The CDR3 DNA sequence: TGTGCCAGCAGTTTAGACAGATTAATGTCTGGAAACACCATATATTTT. As protein: CASSLDRLMSGNTIYF. Filled out from reference TRBV28 and TRBJ1-3, the complete variable domain reads DVKVTQSSRYLVKRTGEKVFLECVQDMDHENMFWYRQDPGLGLRLIYFSYDVKMKEKGDIPEGYSVSREKKERFSLILESASTNQTSMYLCASSLDRLMSGNTIYFGEGSWLTVV.

The V and J genes are TRBV5-6 and TRBJ1-6; a possible D gene is TRBD1 (5 bases). Trimming cost V 2 bases and J 0 bases, with 15 bases left between them. The germline CDR1 and CDR2 sequences are SGHDT and YYEEEE. The CDR3 has 18 amino acids. CDR3 DNA: TGTGCCAGCAGCTTCGCCCGCGGGGGTATCTCCTATAATTCACCCCTCCACTTT. This gives the protein CASSFARGGISYNSPLHF.

The chain couples TRBV6-6 to TRBJ1-1, with a tentative D call TRBD1 (5 bases). Per the germline V gene, CDR1 is MNHNY and CDR2 is SVGAGI (reference sequence). The CDR3 totals 14 residues. V lost 4 bases to trimming and J lost 6 bases, with 15 bases between them. In nucleotides, the CDR3 is TGTGCCAGCAGTTCCGCTGACAGCTTCCCTGAAGCTTTCTTT. Its protein product is CASSSADSFPEAFF.

The V call is TRBV6-6, the J call TRBJ2-7, with TRBD1 identical over 8 bases. V lost 6 bases and J lost 2; bases outside the gene matches: 9. Germline loops: CDR1 MNHNY, CDR2 SVGAGI (reference sequence). There are 15 residues in the CDR3. CDR3 in amino acids: CASSRGQGGPYEQYF. Written as DNA, the CDR3 is TGTGCCAGCAGCCGCGGACAGGGCGGGCCCTACGAGCAGTACTTC.

This chain links TRBV10-1 with TRBJ1-2, with D perhaps TRBD1 (5 bases). Trimming removed 0 bases at V and 8 bases at J, with 13 bases between. This CDR3 region has 14 residues. CDR1 is WNHNN and CDR2 is SYGVQD in the germline V gene (reference sequence). CDR3 in amino acids: CASSESAGMRGYTF. CDR3 sequence (DNA): TGCGCCAGCAGTGAGTCGGCAGGGATGAGGGGCTACACCTTC.

This chain links TRBV4-3 with TRBJ2-3, with a tentative D call TRBD2 (5 bases). From germline, CDR1 is LGHNA and CDR2 YSLEER. Trimming pared 3 bases from V and 4 bases from J, leaving 14 bases between. The CDR3 totals 15 residues. CDR3 region: CASSHLTSDADTQYF. Here the CDR3 DNA reads TGCGCCAGCAGCCACCTTACTAGTGATGCAGATACGCAGTATTTT.

The V and J genes are TRBV7-2 and TRBJ2-5; 8 positions agree with TRBD1. Per germline, CDR1 SGHTA and CDR2 FQGNSA. The CDR3 consists of 14 residues. After removal of 1 base from V and 7 bases from J, the junction contained 5 bases not matched to a gene. The CDR3 is CASSLDRGWGTQYF. CDR3 nucleotides: TGTGCCAGCAGCTTAGACAGGGGGTGGGGGACCCAGTACTTC. The entire variable domain, with the rest obtained from reference TRBV7-2 and TRBJ2-5, is as follows: GAGVSQSPSNKVTEKGKDVELRCDPISGHTALYWYRQSLGQGLEFLIYFQGNSAPDKSGLPSDRFSAERTGGSVSTLTIQRTQQEDSAVYLCASSLDRGWGTQYFGPGTRLLVL.

The rearrangement links TRBV18 to TRBJ2-3; D is undetermined. The CDR3 is 15 residues long. Germline V gene data show CDR1 as KGHSH and CDR2 as LQKENI. Deletions cut 2 bases from V and 0 bases from J, with 9 bases between. For the CDR3, the DNA is TGTGCCAGCTCACCAATCGAGTCTAGCACAGATACGCAGTATTTT. Encoded protein: CASSPIESSTDTQYF.

This chain uses TRBV2 with TRBJ2-7; D is undetermined. CDR1 is SNHLY and CDR2 is FYNNEI in the germline V gene. V lost 7 bases and J lost 4, with 11 bases in between. This CDR3 comprises 12 residues. CDR3 coding DNA: TGTGCCAGCACCATTAGAAGATACGAGCAGTACTTC. It yields the protein CASTIRRYEQYF.

The J gene is TRBJ1-4, the V gene TRBV11-2; 9 bases align to TRBD1. CDR1 and CDR2 (germline): SGHAT, FQNNGV. Losses at the gene ends were 4 bases for V and 8 bases for J; bases not matched to a gene: 5. CDR3 length: 14 residues. The CDR3, as DNA: TGTGCCAGCAGCTGGGACAGGGCTGCCGAAAAACTGTTTTTT. Its protein is CASSWDRAAEKLFF.

V and J are TRBV11-2 and TRBJ2-1; D not certain. Germline CDR1 is SGHAT and CDR2 is FQNNGV. Trimming stripped 5 bases from V and 9 bases from J, with 14 bases between. This CDR3 has 13 residues. In DNA form, the CDR3 reads TGTGCCAGCAGCGTATCAGTGGCGGCTGAGCAGTTCTTC. As protein: CASSVSVAAEQFF. The variable domain in full, completed from reference TRBV11-2 and TRBJ2-1, reads EAGVAQSPRYKIIEKRQSVAFWCNPISGHATLYWYQQILGQGPKLLIQFQNNGVVDDSQLPKDRFSAERLKGVDSTLKIQPAKLEDSAVYLCASSVSVAAEQFFGPGTRLTVL.

The rearrangement links TRBV2 to TRBJ1-3, with D uncertain. CDR1 is SNHLY and CDR2 is FYNNEI in the germline V gene. V was trimmed by 6 bases and J by 2 bases, leaving 8 bases between them. The CDR3 contains 13 residues. The CDR3 region has the DNA TGTGCCAGCAGGAGGAACGCTGGAAACACCATATATTTT. Protein: CASRRNAGNTIYF. Using reference TRBV2 and TRBJ1-3 for the parts outside the CDR3, the full variable domain is EPEVTQTPSHQVTQMGQEVILRCVPISNHLYFYWYRQILGQKVEFLVSFYNNEISEKSEIFDDQFSVERPDGSNFTLKIRSTKLEDSAMYFCASRRNAGNTIYFGEGSWLTVV.

This clone was observed a single time. The CDR3 loop is CASSLEPGFNEKLFF. The CDR3 DNA sequence: TGTGCCAGCAGCTTGGAGCCCGGGTTTAATGAAAAACTGTTTTTT. The chain has TRBV5-4 and TRBJ1-4, with D hard to call. Germline V gene lookup returns CDR1 SGHNT and CDR2 YYREEE (reference sequence). CDR3 size: 15 residues. The V end lost 0 bases, the J end lost 4 bases, and 10 bases lay between the germline ends.

J is TRBJ1-6 and V is TRBV9; TRBD1 agrees at 7 bases. With V trimmed by 4 bases and J by 8 bases, 6 bases remained unmatched. Germline values: CDR1 SGDLS, CDR2 YYNGEE. The CDR3 runs to 14 residues. The CDR3 sequence: CASSRQGMDSPLHF. In DNA form, the CDR3 reads TGTGCCAGCAGCCGACAGGGCATGGATTCACCCCTCCACTTT.

Concerning this clone: One junction end disagrees with the germline gene, perhaps due to a read error. For the CDR3, the DNA is TGCGCCAGCACCTCGGCAGGGGGATATAGTTCACCCCTCCACTTT. This encodes CASTSAGGYSSPLHF. This chain joins TRBV5-1 and TRBJ1-6; 7 nucleotides agree with TRBD1. The germline CDR1 and CDR2 sequences are SGHRS and YFSETQ. This CDR3 is 15 amino acids long.

The chain joins TRBV10-3 to TRBJ2-3; a possible D gene is TRBD1 (6 bases). Germline V gene sequence: CDR1 ENHRY, CDR2 SYGVKD. Trimming removed 3 bases from V and 9 bases from J, with 10 bases in between. The CDR3 spans 12 residues. The CDR3 DNA is TGTGCCATCAGTGACAGGGGTGGCACGCAGTATTTT. Encoded protein: CAISDRGGTQYF.

The CDR3 bases are TGCAGCGTTCTGGACAGTATTTCAGCTGGGGCCAACGTCCTGACTTTC. Translating gives CSVLDSISAGANVLTF. J is TRBJ2-6 and V is TRBV29-1; D perhaps matches TRBD1 (6 bases). Trimming pared 5 bases from V and 2 bases from J, leaving 16 bases between. The CDR3 runs 16 residues. Germline V CDR1 and CDR2: SQVTM, ANQGSEA.

The chain carries TRBV2 and TRBJ1-5; 8 nucleotides agree with TRBD1. With 4 bases clipped from V and 7 bases from J, the junction kept 0 bases outside the gene matches. From germline, CDR1 is SNHLY and CDR2 FYNNEI. The CDR3 spans 12 residues. In nucleotides, the CDR3 is TGTGCCAGCAGTGGGGACAGGCAGCCCCAGCATTTT. It translates to CASSGDRQPQHF.

This clone turned up a few times. The chain is built from TRBV28 and TRBJ2-7; 9 bases are shared with TRBD2. CDR1 MDHEN and CDR2 SYDVKM come from the germline V gene. This CDR3 is 14 amino acids long. After removal of 2 bases from V and 5 bases from J, the junction contained 4 bases not matched to a gene. The CDR3 region has the DNA TGTGCCAGCAGTTTAACGGGACTAGCTAACGAGCAGTACTTC. Translated, it gives CASSLTGLANEQYF.

The rearrangement joins TRBV7-9 to TRBJ1-1; 8 bases are shared with TRBD1. V trimming: 4 bases; J trimming: 4 bases; junction bases outside the gene matches: 8. This CDR3 is 15 amino acids long. Germline V gives CDR1 SEHNR, CDR2 FQNEAQ (reference sequence). CDR3 protein: CASSSPTGVGTEAFF. The CDR3 coding sequence is TGTGCCAGCAGCTCACCGACAGGGGTAGGCACTGAAGCTTTCTTT. Combining the CDR3 with reference TRBV7-9 and TRBJ1-1 gives the whole variable domain DTGVSQNPRHKITKRGQNVTFRCDPISEHNRLYWYRQTLGQGPEFLTYFQNEAQLEKSRLLSDRFSAERPKGSFSTLEIQRTEQGDSAMYLCASSSPTGVGTEAFFGQGTRLTVV.

The chain is built from TRBV7-9 and TRBJ2-2; TRBD2 matches at 10 bases. The CDR3 extends over 15 amino acids. The germline gives CDR1 SEHNR, CDR2 FQNEAQ (reference sequence). V was clipped by 4 bases and J by 5 bases; unmatched bases: 4. CDR3 loop: CASSSLAGATGELFF. CDR3 bases: TGTGCCAGCAGCTCCCTAGCGGGAGCAACCGGGGAGCTGTTTTTT.

The rearrangement joins TRBV11-1 to TRBJ2-5; 8 nucleotides agree with TRBD2. Germline values: CDR1 SGHAT, CDR2 FQDESV (reference sequence). The V and J ends lost 1 base and 9 bases, in that order; junction bases with no gene match: 7. The CDR3 is made up of 14 amino acids. The CDR3 bases are TGTGCCAGCAGCTTAGGAGGGACTAGTAGGGCCCAGTACTTC. It codes for CASSLGGTSRAQYF.

This chain joins TRBV30 and TRBJ2-2, with 7 bases that match TRBD1. The CDR3 has 14 amino acids. V was pared by 4 bases and J by 3 bases, with 5 bases of the junction left unmatched. Germline V lookup: CDR1 GTSNPN, CDR2 SVGIG (reference sequence). CDR3 loop: CAWNGDSYTGELFF. In nucleotides, the CDR3 is TGTGCCTGGAATGGGGACAGCTACACCGGGGAGCTGTTTTTT.

The CDR3 region has the DNA TGTGCCAGCAGCTTGGGGGCGAGACAGGGGGGAGTTCAGCCCCAGCATTTT. As protein: CASSLGARQGGVQPQHF. This chain connects TRBV7-6 to TRBJ1-5, with 9 bases identical to TRBD1. The germline CDR1 and CDR2 sequences are SGHVS and FNYEAQ. The CDR3 spans 17 residues. The junction had 12 bases not matched to a gene; V was cut back by 3 bases and J by 6 bases. The full variable domain, its missing parts supplied by reference TRBV7-6 and TRBJ1-5, is GAGVSQSPRYKVTKRGQDVALRCDPISGHVSLYWYRQALGQGPEFLTYFNYEAQQDKSGLPNDRFSAERPEGSISTLTIQRTEQRDSAMYRCASSLGARQGGVQPQHFGDGTRLSIL.